The 30 T cell receptor beta chains reported below all come from one sample, sequenced in a study of vaccination effects on CD4 cells after COVID-19. TCRdb's table, derived via immunoSEQ multiplex PCR, lists solely in-frame clones and lacks some. Of about 50,000 clones in the sample, about 70% were seen once. Their antigens are not known. Scientists isolated CD4+ T cells after a roughly 10-day culture period ended. Their SARS-CoV-2 infection, verified by PCR, occurred between March and December 2020. BNT162b2 vaccine or mRNA-1273 vaccine was given to participants in two doses. The sequenced sample was CD4+ T cells from PBMCs cultured without peptide, obtained after COVID-19 vaccination. Receptors originate from a human donor who had a prior SARS-CoV-2 infection.

The chain carries TRBV13 and TRBJ2-7; 9 bases align to TRBD1. Germline CDR1 reads PRHDT; CDR2 reads FYEKMQ (reference sequence). This CDR3 is built from 14 residues. With 3 bases clipped from V and 6 bases from J, the junction kept 6 bases outside the gene matches. CDR3 sequence (DNA): TGTGCCAGCAGCTTGGGACAGGGCTTGCGCGAGCAGTACTTC. Protein product: CASSLGQGLREQYF.

Only one count was recorded for this clone. For the CDR3, the DNA is TGTGCCAGCAGCTTAGAAGGGACAGTCGACTCCTACGAGCAGTACTTC. Encoded protein: CASSLEGTVDSYEQYF. V is TRBV11-3 and J is TRBJ2-7, with TRBD1 matching over 7 bases. The CDR3 has 16 residues. The V gene end was trimmed by 0 bases and the J gene end by 0 bases; junction bases not matched to a gene: 5. Germline CDR1 SGHNT, CDR2 YENEEA.

This clone came up a few times. The V gene is TRBV3-1 (or the pseudogene TRBV3-2), the J gene TRBJ1-5; 9 bases map to TRBD1. The trim removed 1 base at V and 5 bases at J, leaving 3 bases unmatched. This CDR3 has 15 residues. Germline V lookup: CDR1 LGHDT, CDR2 YNNKEL (reference sequence). This CDR3 reads CASSQGTGADQPQHF. The CDR3 DNA is TGTGCCAGCAGCCAAGGGACAGGGGCTGATCAGCCCCAGCATTTT.

This clone was observed once. The rearrangement joins TRBV10-3 to TRBJ2-2; 14 bases map to TRBD2. Per germline, CDR1 ENHRY and CDR2 SYGVKD. The CDR3 is 18 residues long. V lost 0 bases, J lost 5 bases, and 5 bases stayed unmatched. The CDR3: CAISESGTSGSGTGELFF. The CDR3 nucleotides read TGTGCCATCAGTGAGTCCGGGACTAGCGGGAGTGGAACCGGGGAGCTGTTTTTT.

V gene TRBV9 combines with J gene TRBJ2-6; 7 nucleotides line up with TRBD1. The germline gives CDR1 SGDLS, CDR2 YYNGEE. This CDR3 has 17 amino acids. Unmatched junction bases numbered 6, after V lost 3 bases and J lost 0 bases. CDR3 protein: CASSAGTASSGANVLTF. The CDR3 DNA reads as TGTGCCAGCAGCGCCGGGACAGCAAGCTCTGGGGCCAACGTCCTGACTTTC. Based on the CDR3 plus reference TRBV9 and TRBJ2-6, the full variable domain is DSGVTQTPKHLITATGQRVTLRCSPRSGDLSVYWYQQSLDQGLQFLIQYYNGEERAKGNILERFSAQQFPDLHSELNLSSLELGDSALYFCASSAGTASSGANVLTFGAGSRLTVL.

The gene calls are TRBV12-3 or TRBV12-4 and TRBJ1-2, with TRBD1 matching 7 bases. The V segment lost 5 bases and the J segment 8 bases; nucleotides outside the gene matches: 8. The CDR3 covers 13 residues. CDR3 region: CASSVTGFLGYTF. In DNA, the CDR3 is TGTGCCAGCAGTGTGACAGGGTTTTTGGGCTACACCTTC.

This chain joins TRBV19 and TRBJ2-5; maybe TRBD2 (7 bases). The germline V gene has CDR1 LNHDA and CDR2 SQIVND (reference sequence). V was cut by 3 bases and J by 4 bases, with 9 bases left in between. The CDR3 extends over 13 amino acids. This CDR3 reads CASSIRGGETQYF. The CDR3, as DNA: TGTGCCAGTAGTATTAGGGGGGGAGAGACCCAGTACTTC.

The chain links TRBV3-1 (or the pseudogene TRBV3-2) to TRBJ2-5; 8 nucleotides match TRBD2. This CDR3 is built from 15 residues. J was trimmed by 5 bases and V by 6 bases; bases with no gene match: 11. The germline V gene encodes CDR1 LGHDT and CDR2 YNNKEL (reference sequence). CDR3 protein: CASRREPTSVETQYF. The DNA for the CDR3 is TGTGCCAGCAGAAGAGAACCGACTAGCGTCGAGACCCAGTACTTC.

The rearrangement uses TRBV9 and TRBJ2-1, with D maybe TRBD1 (6 bases). The V gene's germline CDR1 is SGDLS and CDR2 YYNGEE. The CDR3 covers 16 residues. The V end was cut by 2 bases, the J end by 8 bases, with 20 bases between. The CDR3 nucleotides are TGTGCCAGCAGCGTTAACAGGGAACGTATTGGGGATGAGCAGTTCTTC. It codes for CASSVNRERIGDEQFF. The full variable domain, in which reference TRBV9 and TRBJ2-1 provide the parts outside the CDR3, is DSGVTQTPKHLITATGQRVTLRCSPRSGDLSVYWYQQSLDQGLQFLIQYYNGEERAKGNILERFSAQQFPDLHSELNLSSLELGDSALYFCASSVNRERIGDEQFFGPGTRLTVL.

This chain uses TRBV30 with TRBJ2-7; 12 bases fit TRBD2. Germline V gene sequence: CDR1 GTSNPN, CDR2 SVGIG (reference sequence). V was clipped by 3 bases and J by 7 bases; unmatched bases: 4. The CDR3 covers 13 residues. CDR3 sequence: CAWSGLAGREQYF. The CDR3 DNA follows: TGTGCCTGGAGCGGACTAGCGGGACGAGAGCAGTACTTC.

The chain couples TRBV7-6 to TRBJ2-5; D remains unclear. CDR1 is SGHVS, CDR2 FNYEAQ, per germline. Trimming took 0 bases from V and 4 from J, leaving 0 bases between them. The CDR3 runs to 11 residues. CDR3 in amino acids: CASSLAETQYF. CDR3 nucleotides: TGTGCCAGCAGCTTAGCAGAGACCCAGTACTTC.

The V and J genes are TRBV7-8 and TRBJ2-5; 7 bases map to TRBD1. The CDR3 is made up of 19 amino acids. Germline trimming cut 5 bases from V and 5 bases from J; bases unmatched to any gene: 23. Germline CDR1 is SGHVS and CDR2 is FQNEAQ. The CDR3 DNA is TGTGCCAGCAGCCCAAGGCACCGAGAGGGACAGTTGGGGACGGAGACCCAGTACTTC. Its protein product is CASSPRHREGQLGTETQYF.

The chain has TRBV7-8 and TRBJ2-2, with 8 bases aligning to TRBD1. The junction had 1 base not matched to a gene; V was cut back by 0 bases and J by 1 base. Germline V lookup: CDR1 SGHVS, CDR2 FQNEAQ. This CDR3 has 16 amino acids. Here the CDR3 reads CASSLAGTGNTGELFF. The CDR3 coding sequence is TGTGCCAGCAGCTTAGCGGGGACAGGGAACACCGGGGAGCTGTTTTTT.

This clone was recorded once. The genes are TRBV18 and TRBJ1-4; 10 bases align to TRBD1. This CDR3 region has 15 residues. V lost 0 bases, J lost 7 bases, and 2 bases stayed unmatched. Germline V gives CDR1 KGHSH, CDR2 LQKENI. The CDR3 DNA follows: TGTGCCAGCTCACCACCCGGGGACAGGGGTGAAAAACTGTTTTTT. Residues: CASSPPGDRGEKLFF.

The chain couples TRBV18 to TRBJ2-5; D perhaps matches TRBD2 (5 bases). Per the germline V gene, CDR1 is KGHSH and CDR2 is LQKENI. The CDR3 runs to 13 residues. The V end lost 3 bases, the J end lost 5 bases, and 10 bases lay between the germline ends. Here the CDR3 DNA reads TGTGCCAGCTCACCGGGAGTTACTGAGACCCAGTACTTC. Its protein product is CASSPGVTETQYF.

V and J are TRBV9 and TRBJ1-6; 10 bases map to TRBD1. The V gene end was trimmed by 0 bases and the J gene end by 7 bases; junction bases not matched to a gene: 1. CDR3 length: 15 residues. Germline CDR1 is SGDLS and CDR2 is YYNGEE. The CDR3: CASSVGDRGNSPLHF. For the CDR3, the DNA is TGTGCCAGCAGCGTAGGGGACAGGGGAAATTCACCCCTCCACTTT.

The chain combines TRBV5-1 with TRBJ1-2; tentatively, D is TRBD1 (6 bases). Between the trimmed V and J ends, which lost 3 bases and 6 bases, there was a span of 18 bases. The CDR3 sequence is 15 residues long. The germline gives CDR1 SGHRS, CDR2 YFSETQ. The CDR3 sequence: CASSSQGTGSDGYTF. The CDR3 coding sequence is TGCGCCAGCAGCTCACAAGGAACAGGGAGTGATGGCTACACCTTC.

The chain has TRBV27 and TRBJ1-2; D perhaps matches TRBD1 (6 bases). There are 16 residues in the CDR3. The germline V and J ends were trimmed by 5 bases and 2 bases, with 18 bases remaining between them. From germline, CDR1 is MNHEY and CDR2 SMNVEV (reference sequence). Written as DNA, the CDR3 is TGTGCCAGCAGTAGGATAGGGGGAATGGGGAACTATGGCTACACCTTC. Protein sequence: CASSRIGGMGNYGYTF.

This chain connects TRBV5-1 to TRBJ2-3, with 10 bases aligning to TRBD2. Germline loops: CDR1 SGHRS, CDR2 YFSETQ. V was pared by 4 bases and J by 3 bases, with 5 bases of the junction left unmatched. This CDR3 contains 15 residues. For the CDR3, the DNA is TGCGCCAGCAGCCTCGGGACTAGCGTAACAGATACGCAGTATTTT. It specifies CASSLGTSVTDTQYF.

This clone was seen a few times. The J gene is TRBJ2-5, the V gene TRBV7-2; TRBD2 aligns across 8 bases. Germline trimming cut 4 bases from V and 2 bases from J; bases unmatched to any gene: 3. Looked up from germline, CDR1 is SGHTA and CDR2 is FQGNSA. This CDR3 region has 14 residues. The CDR3 loop is CASSSIAGQETQYF. Written as DNA, the CDR3 is TGTGCCAGCAGCTCTATAGCGGGGCAAGAGACCCAGTACTTC. Full variable domain (rest looked up from reference TRBV7-2 and TRBJ2-5): GAGVSQSPSNKVTEKGKDVELRCDPISGHTALYWYRQSLGQGLEFLIYFQGNSAPDKSGLPSDRFSAERTGGSVSTLTIQRTQQEDSAVYLCASSSIAGQETQYFGPGTRLLVL.

This clone showed up just a few times. The chain joins TRBV5-4 to TRBJ1-4, with 11 bases lining up with TRBD1. Germline-derived CDR1 and CDR2 are SGHNT and YYREEE (reference sequence). The CDR3 extends over 15 amino acids. Unmatched junction bases numbered 5, after V lost 3 bases and J lost 7 bases. The CDR3 sequence is CASSSGQGAFEKLFF. CDR3 DNA sequence: TGTGCCAGCAGCTCCGGACAGGGGGCCTTTGAAAAACTGTTTTTT.

This clone has only a few counts. The rearrangement uses TRBV5-4 and TRBJ1-4, with 10 bases lining up with TRBD1. Per germline, CDR1 SGHNT and CDR2 YYREEE (reference sequence). Trimming cost V 5 bases and J 5 bases; bases outside gene matches: 9. The CDR3 contains 16 residues. CDR3 protein: CASSSARTGGNEKLFF. The CDR3 coding sequence is TGTGCCAGCAGTTCGGCCCGGACAGGGGGGAATGAAAAACTGTTTTTT. The whole variable domain, remainder taken from reference TRBV5-4 and TRBJ1-4, is ETGVTQSPTHLIKTRGQQVTLRCSSQSGHNTVSWYQQALGQGPQFIFQYYREEENGRGNFPPRFSGLQFPNYSSELNVNALELDDSALYLCASSSARTGGNEKLFFGSGTQLSVL.

Here the CDR3 reads CASSQLGTGLVVAFF. The DNA of the CDR3 is TGTGCCAGCAGCCAACTCGGGACAGGGTTGGTAGTAGCTTTCTTT. J is TRBJ1-1 and V is TRBV3-1 (or the pseudogene TRBV3-2); the match to TRBD1 covers 9 bases. CDR3 length: 15 residues. Trimming at V came to 2 bases and at J to 10 bases, leaving 11 bases not matched to a gene. The germline CDR1 and CDR2 sequences are LGHDT and YNNKEL (reference sequence).

The rearrangement joins TRBV18 to TRBJ2-7, with 7 bases aligning to TRBD2. CDR1 is KGHSH and CDR2 is LQKENI in the germline V gene. The CDR3 length is 15 residues. After removal of 3 bases from V and 2 bases from J, the junction contained 7 bases not matched to a gene. CDR3 region: CASSPPSGTTYEQYF. The CDR3, as DNA: TGTGCCAGCTCACCTCCTTCCGGGACTACCTACGAGCAGTACTTC.

The rearrangement links TRBV5-1 to TRBJ1-2; TRBD1 might be the D (6 bases). The CDR3 is made up of 14 amino acids. The germline V gene encodes CDR1 SGHRS and CDR2 YFSETQ. V gave up 1 base and J gave up 1 base, with 8 bases separating them. In DNA form, the CDR3 reads TGCGCCAGCAGCTTGACAGGGTTTAACTATGGCTACACCTTC. Its protein product is CASSLTGFNYGYTF.

The chain joins TRBV12-5 to TRBJ2-3; no definite D call. The germline V gene encodes CDR1 LGHNT and CDR2 FRNRAP. The CDR3 length is 15 residues. The V gene lost 5 bases and the J gene lost 5 bases, with 17 bases spanning the gap. In DNA form, the CDR3 reads TGTGCTAGTGGTGCCCCCGTTGGGGTGATAGATACGCAGTATTTT. Protein sequence: CASGAPVGVIDTQYF.

This clone was observed a single time. The genes are TRBV14 and TRBJ1-5; the match to TRBD1 covers 7 bases. This CDR3 comprises 15 residues. From germline, CDR1 is SGHDN and CDR2 FVKESK. J gave up 6 bases and V 6 bases, and 11 bases lay outside the gene matches. For the CDR3, the DNA is TGTGCCAGCAGAGGTAGACAGGGCTTCCTTCAGCCCCAGCATTTT. Amino acid sequence: CASRGRQGFLQPQHF.

This clone was observed a handful of times. The genes are TRBV4-1 and TRBJ2-1; 10 positions match TRBD1. The CDR3 is 16 amino acids. The ends lost 4 bases at V and 4 bases at J; junction bases unmatched: 7. Germline-derived CDR1 and CDR2 are MGHRA and YSYEKL. CDR3: CASSRAGTGEYNEQFF. In DNA form, the CDR3 reads TGCGCCAGCAGCCGAGCCGGGACAGGGGAATACAATGAGCAGTTCTTC.

This clone was detected once. The CDR3 sequence is CASSATGGSGNTIYF. CDR3 sequence (DNA): TGTGCCAGCAGCGCCACAGGGGGCTCTGGAAACACCATATATTTT. J is TRBJ1-3 and V is TRBV5-4; 8 nucleotides align to TRBD1. Per germline, CDR1 SGHNT and CDR2 YYREEE (reference sequence). The CDR3 is made up of 15 amino acids. V lost 4 bases to trimming and J lost 0 bases; unmatched junction nucleotides: 3.

The chain employs TRBV7-2 and TRBJ2-1; 9 bases map to TRBD1. V dropped 7 bases and J dropped 2; count of bases not matched to a gene: 12. The CDR3 has 17 amino acids. Germline assignment: CDR1 SGHTA and CDR2 FQGNSA. CDR3 in DNA: TGTGCCAGCAATGTAAGGACAGGGGCCCATGCCTACAATGAGCAGTTCTTC. Its translation: CASNVRTGAHAYNEQFF.